The present TCR beta chain was sequenced within a study of T cells after posttransplantation cyclophosphamide. This related bone marrow graft donor gave peripheral blood on the day of marrow donation. There are many counts of this clone. The antigen is not known. Study-wide results and limits: TRB clonality was highly associated with recipient CMV seropositivity and reactivation. Later blood repertoires were often dominated by clones from the donor CD8+ memory compartment.

TCRdb's table, derived via immunoSEQ multiplex PCR, lists solely in-frame clones and lacks some. Altogether 38,000 or so clones were found in the sample, and no singletons occur. V shed 3 bases and J shed 4 bases, with 12 bases lying between them. The length of the CDR3 is 14 residues. Per germline, CDR1 MDHEN and CDR2 SYDVKM. The sequence derives from a man aged 50-59 years in good health, CMV-negative, and a related stem cell transplant donor. The sequenced sample was PBMCs. The chain links TRBV28 to TRBJ1-2, with a possible D match to TRBD1 (6 bases). CDR3 sequence (DNA): TGTGCCAGCAGTTTGGCAGGGGACCCCTATGGCTACACCTTC. This gives the protein CASSLAGDPYGYTF.